This T cell receptor (beta chain) was retrieved from a study of cytomegalovirus exposure and HLA in healthy donors. CDR1 is ENHRY and CDR2 is SYGVKD in the germline V gene. The CDR3 has 17 residues. Sequenced by immunoSEQ multiplex PCR; TCRdb stores in-frame clones only, minus some. The table records about 60,000 clones, 95% to 97% of them present only once. Specimen: PBMCs. The TCR was taken from a young woman in good health and CMV-seronegative. V is TRBV10-3 and J is TRBJ2-5, with D tentatively TRBD2 (5 bases). Judging by the DNA end, TRBJ2-7 fits better; the J call may be wrong. The CDR3 region has the DNA TGTGCCATCAGTGAGTATGGTAAAGGCGGGTCCACCTACGAGCAGTACTTC. Translation: CAISEYGKGGSTYEQYF.